This T cell receptor beta chain was found in a study of blood T cells in healthy people across ages. Points from the study as a whole: A strong correlation was found between TCR beta diversity and the percentage of naive T cells.

As concerns this clonotype: Its antigen remains unidentified.

Alongside a J-beta primer mix, a sample-barcoded 5' primer served in a second PCR lasting about 7 to 12 cycles. Through a template-switch adaptor with 12 random nucleotides, each cDNA molecule received a tag. TCRdb re-called the 5' RACE reads through MiXCR, storing one row per CDR3 protein. Among 2 million or so distinct CDR3 sequences listed, around half were seen once. This CDR3 has 15 residues. Germline V CDR1 and CDR2: SGHRS, YFSETQ. The V gene end was trimmed by 0 bases and the J gene end by 5 bases; junction bases not matched to a gene: 6. The chain recombines TRBV5-1 with TRBJ2-3, with TRBD1 matching over 7 bases. Sequencing was carried out using blood. The TCR was taken from a middle-aged woman in good health. This CDR3 reads CASSLGQGFVDTQYF. Written as DNA, the CDR3 is TGCGCCAGCAGCTTGGGACAGGGATTCGTAGATACGCAGTATTTT. Full variable domain (remainder filled in from reference TRBV5-1 and TRBJ2-3): KAGVTQTPRYLIKTRGQQVTLSCSPISGHRSVSWYQQTPGQGLQFLFEYFSETQRNKGNFPGRFSGRQFSNSRSEMNVSTLELGDSALYLCASSLGQGFVDTQYFGPGTRLTVL.